This T cell receptor (beta chain) was identified in a study of T-cell memory formation after mild COVID-19. V lost 6 bases and J lost 0, with 9 bases in between. The germline V gene has CDR1 DFQATT and CDR2 SNEGSKA (reference sequence). The CDR3 covers 13 residues. This clonotype has just a few counts. What it recognizes is unknown. Notes on the study in general: Clones that contracted clustered mainly in CM and EM if CD4+ and in EMRA if CD8+. The pre-infection memory compartment contained some responding clones, suggesting cross-reactive memory joined. Contracting clones from day 15 to 85 had balanced CD4/CD8; later expanders favoured CD4+.

TCRdb reanalysed the 5' RACE reads using MiXCR and keeps one entry per CDR3 protein. This table has hundreds of thousands of distinct CDR3 sequences, around 21% appearing once. The chain has TRBV20-1 and TRBJ2-4; D unclear. This TCR derives from an adult woman who had mild COVID-19 (a few samples of this study predate the infection). Cell type and time point are not known. The sample taken for sequencing was PBMCs or a T cell subset sorted from them (not recorded which). CDR3 nucleotide sequence: TGCAGTGCCCCGGGTATAGCCAAAAACATTCAGTACTTC. Translated, it gives CSAPGIAKNIQYF.